The clone carrying this T cell receptor (beta chain) was counted ten times or more. Relative to the germline gene, one junction end is altered; a read error may explain this. The CDR3 sequence is 14 residues long. Germline lookup yields CDR1 MNHEY and CDR2 SVGEGT. These data belong to a study of T cells in Graves' hyperthyroidism and ophthalmopathy. TCR beta CDR3 regions were amplified from RNA transcripts. RT-PCR in the first round (using the HTBI primer set) targeted the TCR CDR3. TCRdb re-called the multiplex PCR reads with MiXCR, one entry per CDR3 protein. The repertoire includes 550,000 to 700,000 distinct CDR3 sequences, about 15% of them detected once, and roughly 4.3% sits in the top ten.

The source material was blood. V is TRBV6-2 or TRBV6-3 and J is TRBJ2-5, with TRBD2 as a possible D gene (6 bases). This sequence originates from a woman aged 40-49 years with Graves' ophthalmopathy. The CDR3 DNA follows: TGTGGCAGCAGTTACGGGGGTTCCCAAGAGACCCAGTACTTC. Translating it yields CGSSYGGSQETQYF.